These 2 T cell receptor beta chains were sequenced from one sample in a study of siplizumab effects on memory and regulatory T cells. Measured with immunoSEQ multiplex PCR; TCRdb has only the in-frame clones, and not every one. The sample includes around 100,000 clones, about 93% seen only once; the top ten take around 13%. The sample consisted of non-Treg CD4+ T cells sorted from blood. The receptors were sampled from a human donor in good health.

The V gene is TRBV5-1, the J gene TRBJ2-7; no clear D. V was shortened by 0 bases and J by 1 base, with 5 bases between the two germline ends. Germline values: CDR1 SGHRS, CDR2 YFSETQ. The CDR3 consists of 13 residues. The CDR3 sequence: CASSLVRSYEQYF. The CDR3, as DNA: TGCGCCAGCAGCTTGGTTAGGTCCTACGAGCAGTACTTC.

CDR3 loop: CASSYSGNGYTF. In nucleotides, the CDR3 is TGTGCCAGCAGTTACTCAGGGAACGGCTACACCTTC. The rearrangement links TRBV6-6 to TRBJ1-2; D is uncertain. V lost 0 bases and J 8 bases, leaving 7 bases between the germline ends. The CDR3 is 12 amino acids. Germline V gene data show CDR1 as MNHNY and CDR2 as SVGAGI (reference sequence).